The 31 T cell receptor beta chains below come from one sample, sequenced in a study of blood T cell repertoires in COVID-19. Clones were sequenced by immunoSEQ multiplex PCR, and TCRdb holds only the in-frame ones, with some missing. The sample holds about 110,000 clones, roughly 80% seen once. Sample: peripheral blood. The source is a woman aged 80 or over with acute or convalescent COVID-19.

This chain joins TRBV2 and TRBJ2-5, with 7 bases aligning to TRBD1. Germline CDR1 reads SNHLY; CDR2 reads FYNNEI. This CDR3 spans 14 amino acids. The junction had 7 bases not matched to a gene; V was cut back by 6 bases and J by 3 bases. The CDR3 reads CASSGVTGEETQYF. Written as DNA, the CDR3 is TGTGCCAGCAGCGGGGTAACAGGGGAAGAGACCCAGTACTTC. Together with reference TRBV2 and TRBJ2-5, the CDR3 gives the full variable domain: EPEVTQTPSHQVTQMGQEVILRCVPISNHLYFYWYRQILGQKVEFLVSFYNNEISEKSEIFDDQFSVERPDGSNFTLKIRSTKLEDSAMYFCASSGVTGEETQYFGPGTRLLVL.

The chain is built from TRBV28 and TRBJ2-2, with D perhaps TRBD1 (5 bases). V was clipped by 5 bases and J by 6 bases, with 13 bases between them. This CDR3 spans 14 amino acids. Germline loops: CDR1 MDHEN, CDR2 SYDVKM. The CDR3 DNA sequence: TGTGCCAGCAGTCCGCAGGGTTACGCCGGGGAGCTGTTTTTT. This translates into CASSPQGYAGELFF. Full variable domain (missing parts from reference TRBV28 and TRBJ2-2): DVKVTQSSRYLVKRTGEKVFLECVQDMDHENMFWYRQDPGLGLRLIYFSYDVKMKEKGDIPEGYSVSREKKERFSLILESASTNQTSMYLCASSPQGYAGELFFGEGSRLTVL.

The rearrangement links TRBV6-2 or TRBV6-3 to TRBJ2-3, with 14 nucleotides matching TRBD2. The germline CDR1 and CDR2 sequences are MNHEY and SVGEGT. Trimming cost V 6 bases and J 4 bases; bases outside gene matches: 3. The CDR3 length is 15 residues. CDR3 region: CASSSGLAGADTQYF. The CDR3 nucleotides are TGTGCCAGCAGCTCGGGACTAGCGGGAGCAGATACGCAGTATTTT.

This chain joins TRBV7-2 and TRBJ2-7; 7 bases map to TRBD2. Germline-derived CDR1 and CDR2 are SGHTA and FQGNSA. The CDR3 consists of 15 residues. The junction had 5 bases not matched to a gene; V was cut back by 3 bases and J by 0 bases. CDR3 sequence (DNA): TGTGCCAGCAGCTTTACAGGCGGGAGCTCCTACGAGCAGTACGTC. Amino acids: CASSFTGGSSYEQYV.

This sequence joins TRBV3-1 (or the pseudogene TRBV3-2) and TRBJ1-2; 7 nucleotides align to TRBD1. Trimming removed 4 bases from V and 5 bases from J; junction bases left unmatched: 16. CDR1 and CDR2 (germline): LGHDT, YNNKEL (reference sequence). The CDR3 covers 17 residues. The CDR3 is CASSRRGGQEKNYGYTF. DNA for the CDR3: TGTGCCAGCAGCCGACGAGGCGGACAGGAAAAAAATTATGGCTACACCTTC.

CDR3 DNA: TGTGCCAGCAGCTTGGCATCGGGGGGACGCCTCTACGAGCAGTACTTC. Translating it yields CASSLASGGRLYEQYF. This sequence joins TRBV5-8 and TRBJ2-7; 7 bases align to TRBD2. Germline V lookup: CDR1 SGHTS, CDR2 YDEGEE. The CDR3 covers 16 residues. V trimming: 0 bases; J trimming: 3 bases; junction bases outside the gene matches: 9.

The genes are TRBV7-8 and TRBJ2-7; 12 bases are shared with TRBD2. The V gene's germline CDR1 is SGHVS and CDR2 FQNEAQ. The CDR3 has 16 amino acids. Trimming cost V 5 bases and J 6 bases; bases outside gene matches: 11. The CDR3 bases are TGTGCCAGCAGCCCACAACCTTCTAGCGGGAGGGGCGAGCAGTACGTC. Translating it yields CASSPQPSSGRGEQYV.

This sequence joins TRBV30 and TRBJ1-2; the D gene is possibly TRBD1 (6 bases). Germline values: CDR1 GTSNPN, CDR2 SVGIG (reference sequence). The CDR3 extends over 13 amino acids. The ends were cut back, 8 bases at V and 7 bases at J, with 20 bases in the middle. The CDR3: CARTGDMRSGYTF. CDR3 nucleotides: TGTGCCCGGACTGGGGACATGAGAAGTGGCTACACCTTC.

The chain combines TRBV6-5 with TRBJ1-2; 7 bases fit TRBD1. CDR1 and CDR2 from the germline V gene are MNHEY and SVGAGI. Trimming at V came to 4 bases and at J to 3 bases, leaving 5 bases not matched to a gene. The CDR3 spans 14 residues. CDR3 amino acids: CASSFYRGDYGYTF. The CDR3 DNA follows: TGTGCCAGCAGTTTTTACAGGGGCGACTATGGCTACACCTTC.

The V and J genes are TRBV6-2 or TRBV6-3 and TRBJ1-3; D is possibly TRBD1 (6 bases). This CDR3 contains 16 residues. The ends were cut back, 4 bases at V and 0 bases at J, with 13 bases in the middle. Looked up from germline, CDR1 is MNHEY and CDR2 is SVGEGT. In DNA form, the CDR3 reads TGTGCCAGCAGTTCAGTTCGGACAGTCTCTGGAAACACCATATATTTT. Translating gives CASSSVRTVSGNTIYF.

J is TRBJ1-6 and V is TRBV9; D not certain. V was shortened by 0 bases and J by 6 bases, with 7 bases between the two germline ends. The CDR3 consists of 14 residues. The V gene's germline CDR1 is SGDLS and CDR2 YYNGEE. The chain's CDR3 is CASSVVAGNSPLHF. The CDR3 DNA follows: TGTGCCAGCAGCGTAGTAGCTGGTAATTCACCCCTCCACTTT.

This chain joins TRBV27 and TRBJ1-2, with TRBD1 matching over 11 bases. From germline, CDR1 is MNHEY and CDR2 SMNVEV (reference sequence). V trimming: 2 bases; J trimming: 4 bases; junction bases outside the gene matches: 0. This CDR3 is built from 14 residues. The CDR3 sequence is CASSLGTGGYGYTF. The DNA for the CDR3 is TGTGCCAGCAGTTTAGGGACAGGGGGCTATGGCTACACCTTC.

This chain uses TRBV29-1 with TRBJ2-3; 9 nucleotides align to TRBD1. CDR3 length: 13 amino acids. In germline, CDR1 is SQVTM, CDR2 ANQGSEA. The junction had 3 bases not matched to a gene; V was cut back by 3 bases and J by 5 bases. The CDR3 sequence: CSVEGTGLDTQYF. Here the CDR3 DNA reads TGCAGCGTTGAGGGGACAGGGTTAGATACGCAGTATTTT.

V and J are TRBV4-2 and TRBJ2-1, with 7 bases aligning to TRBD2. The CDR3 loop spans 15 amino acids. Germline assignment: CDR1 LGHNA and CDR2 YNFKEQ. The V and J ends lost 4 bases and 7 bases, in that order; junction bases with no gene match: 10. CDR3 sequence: CASSPGSPGGNEQFF. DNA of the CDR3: TGTGCCAGCAGCCCCGGAAGCCCGGGGGGAAATGAGCAGTTCTTC.

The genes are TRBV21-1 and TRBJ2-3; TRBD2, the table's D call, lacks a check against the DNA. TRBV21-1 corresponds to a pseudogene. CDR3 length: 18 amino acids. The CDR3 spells CATRTGVGVRLSTDTQYF. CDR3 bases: TGTGCCACCCGGACGGGAGTAGGAGTTCGTCTTAGCACAGATACGCAGTATTTT.

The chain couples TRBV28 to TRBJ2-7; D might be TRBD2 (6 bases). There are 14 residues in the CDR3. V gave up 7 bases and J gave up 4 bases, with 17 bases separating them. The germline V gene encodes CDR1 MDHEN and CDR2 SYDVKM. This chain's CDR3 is CASIAVGRWYEQYF. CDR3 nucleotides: TGTGCCAGCATTGCGGTGGGGAGGTGGTACGAGCAGTACTTC.

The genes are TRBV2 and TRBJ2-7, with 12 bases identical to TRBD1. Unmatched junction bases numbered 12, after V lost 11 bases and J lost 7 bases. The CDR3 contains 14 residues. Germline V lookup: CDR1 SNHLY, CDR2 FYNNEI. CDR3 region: CARHPGQGANEQYV. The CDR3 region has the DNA TGTGCCCGACATCCGGGACAGGGGGCGAATGAGCAGTACGTC.

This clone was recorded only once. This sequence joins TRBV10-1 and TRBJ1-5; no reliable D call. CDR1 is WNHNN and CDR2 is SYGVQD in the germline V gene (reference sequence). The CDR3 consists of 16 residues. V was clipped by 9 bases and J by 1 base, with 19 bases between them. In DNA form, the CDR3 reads TGCGCCAGTCAAACGAACCGATTTAGAAGCAATCAGCCCCAGCATTTT. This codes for CASQTNRFRSNQPQHF.

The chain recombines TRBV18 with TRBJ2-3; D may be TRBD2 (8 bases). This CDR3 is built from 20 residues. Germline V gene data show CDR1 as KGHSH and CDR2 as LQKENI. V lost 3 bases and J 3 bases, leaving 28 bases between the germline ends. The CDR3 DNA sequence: TGTGCCAGCTCACCTGGGACAGCGAAAAGCGGGAGTTATTCTACAGATACGCAGTATTTT. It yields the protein CASSPGTAKSGSYSTDTQYF.

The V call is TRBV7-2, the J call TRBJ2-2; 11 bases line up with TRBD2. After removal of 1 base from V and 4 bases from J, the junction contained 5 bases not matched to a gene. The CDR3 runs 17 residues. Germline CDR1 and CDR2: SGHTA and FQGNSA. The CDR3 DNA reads TGTGCCAGCAGCTTAGGAGCTCTAGCGGGAGGCACCGGGGAGCTGTTTTTT. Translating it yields CASSLGALAGGTGELFF.

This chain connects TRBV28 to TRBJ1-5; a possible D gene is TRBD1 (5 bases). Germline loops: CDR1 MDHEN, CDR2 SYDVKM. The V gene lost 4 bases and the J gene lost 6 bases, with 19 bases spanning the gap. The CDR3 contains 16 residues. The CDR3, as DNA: TGTGCCAGCAGTTCCCCTGGGGGGAGGGGAGGTCAGCCCCAGCATTTT. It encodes CASSSPGGRGGQPQHF.

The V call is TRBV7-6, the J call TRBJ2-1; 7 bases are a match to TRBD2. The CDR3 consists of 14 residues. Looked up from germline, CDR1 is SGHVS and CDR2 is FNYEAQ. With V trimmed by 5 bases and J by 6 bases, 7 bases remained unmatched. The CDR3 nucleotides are TGTGCCAGCAGCATATCCGGGACTATCAATGAGCAGTTCTTC. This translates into CASSISGTINEQFF.

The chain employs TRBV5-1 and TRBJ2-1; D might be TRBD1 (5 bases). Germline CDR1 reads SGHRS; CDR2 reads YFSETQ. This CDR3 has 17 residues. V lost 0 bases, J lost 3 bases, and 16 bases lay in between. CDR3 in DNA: TGCGCCAGCAGCTTGGCTCGACAGTCCCTAGTCTACAATGAGCAGTTCTTC. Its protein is CASSLARQSLVYNEQFF.

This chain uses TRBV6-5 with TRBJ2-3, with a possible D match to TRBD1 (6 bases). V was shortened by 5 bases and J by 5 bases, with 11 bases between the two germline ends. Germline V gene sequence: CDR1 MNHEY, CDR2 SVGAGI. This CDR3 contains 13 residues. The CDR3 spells CASSPAGVDTQYF. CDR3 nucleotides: TGTGCCAGCAGTCCGGCAGGGGTAGATACGCAGTATTTT.

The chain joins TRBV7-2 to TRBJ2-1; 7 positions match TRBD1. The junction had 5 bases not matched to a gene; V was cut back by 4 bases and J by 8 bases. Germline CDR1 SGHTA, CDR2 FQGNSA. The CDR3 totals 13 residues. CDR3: CASSWTGWDEQFF. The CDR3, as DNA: TGTGCCAGCAGCTGGACAGGTTGGGATGAGCAGTTCTTC.

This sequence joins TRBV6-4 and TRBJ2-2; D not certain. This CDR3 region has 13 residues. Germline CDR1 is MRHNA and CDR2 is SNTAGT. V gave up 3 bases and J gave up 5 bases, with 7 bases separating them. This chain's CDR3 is CASSEKTTGELFF. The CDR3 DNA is TGTGCCAGCAGTGAAAAGACTACCGGGGAGCTGTTTTTT.

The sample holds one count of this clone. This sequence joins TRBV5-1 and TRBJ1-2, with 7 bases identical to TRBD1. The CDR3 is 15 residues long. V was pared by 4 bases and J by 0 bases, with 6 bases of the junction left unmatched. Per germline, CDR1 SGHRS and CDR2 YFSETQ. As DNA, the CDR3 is TGCGCCAGCAGCCCAACGGGACAGCCTAACTATGGCTACACCTTC. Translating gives CASSPTGQPNYGYTF.

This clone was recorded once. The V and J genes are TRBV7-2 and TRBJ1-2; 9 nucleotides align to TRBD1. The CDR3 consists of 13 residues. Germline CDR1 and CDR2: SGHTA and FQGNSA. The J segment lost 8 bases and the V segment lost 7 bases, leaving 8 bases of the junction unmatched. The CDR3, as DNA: TGTGCCAGCACCCGGGGACAGGGCCGAGGCTACACCTTC. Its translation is CASTRGQGRGYTF.

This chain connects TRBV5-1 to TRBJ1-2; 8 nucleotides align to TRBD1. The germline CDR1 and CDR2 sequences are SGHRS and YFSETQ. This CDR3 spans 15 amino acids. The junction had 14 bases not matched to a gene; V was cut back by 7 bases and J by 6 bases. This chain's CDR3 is CASGSPSGTGNGYTF. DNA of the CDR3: TGCGCCAGCGGCTCCCCCTCCGGGACAGGAAATGGCTACACCTTC.

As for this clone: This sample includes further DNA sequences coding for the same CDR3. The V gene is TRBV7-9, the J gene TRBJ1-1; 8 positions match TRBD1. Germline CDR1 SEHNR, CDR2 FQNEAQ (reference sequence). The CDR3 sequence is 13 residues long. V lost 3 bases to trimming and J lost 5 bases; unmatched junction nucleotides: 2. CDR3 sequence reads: CASSFTGGTEAFF. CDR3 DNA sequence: TGTGCCAGCAGCTTTACAGGGGGAACTGAAGCTTTCTTT.

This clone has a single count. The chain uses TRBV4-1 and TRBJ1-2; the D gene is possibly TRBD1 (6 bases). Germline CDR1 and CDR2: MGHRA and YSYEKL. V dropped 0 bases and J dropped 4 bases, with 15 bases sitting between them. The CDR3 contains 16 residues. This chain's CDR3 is CASSQDRGSNVYGYTF. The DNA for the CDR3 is TGCGCCAGCAGCCAAGACAGGGGTTCCAACGTCTATGGCTACACCTTC.